These 32 T cell receptor beta chains came from one sample sequenced in a study of blood T cell repertoires in COVID-19. Produced via immunoSEQ multiplex PCR; TCRdb's table is partial and in-frame only. There are 45,000 to 65,000 clones in the sample; over 75% occur only once, and 7% to 10% lies in the top ten. The sequenced sample was peripheral blood. These receptors all come from a man aged 50-60 years with active COVID-19.

The chain links TRBV4-3 to TRBJ1-6; D is ambiguous. The V end lost 0 bases, the J end lost 0 bases, and 9 bases lay between the germline ends. CDR3 size: 17 residues. Germline CDR1 and CDR2: LGHNA and YSLEER. The CDR3 DNA is TGCGCCAGCAGCCAAGAGGTCACCAGCTCCTATAATTCACCCCTCCACTTT. Translating gives CASSQEVTSSYNSPLHF.

This clone was counted a single time. This rearrangement joins TRBV3-1 (or the pseudogene TRBV3-2) to TRBJ1-2, with a possible D match to TRBD1 (6 bases). Trimming removed 5 bases from V and 4 bases from J, with 11 bases in between. This CDR3 is built from 13 residues. Germline V gene sequence: CDR1 LGHDT, CDR2 YNNKEL (reference sequence). The CDR3 here is CASSGGGAYGYTF. CDR3 nucleotides: TGTGCCAGCAGCGGGGGGGGCGCCTATGGCTACACCTTC.

V usage is TRBV7-9 and J usage is TRBJ2-5, with a weak D call TRBD1 (7 bases). V lost 3 bases, J lost 1 base, and 12 bases lay in between. The CDR3 covers 15 residues. Germline V CDR1 and CDR2: SEHNR, FQNEAQ (reference sequence). CDR3 bases: TGTGCCAGCAGCTTGGACAGGACTACCCAAGAGACCCAGTACTTC. Translating gives CASSLDRTTQETQYF.

This clone was seen a few times. The J gene is TRBJ2-3, the V gene TRBV5-4; TRBD1 is a possible D gene (5 bases). The CDR3 extends over 15 amino acids. CDR1 SGHNT and CDR2 YYREEE come from the germline V gene (reference sequence). Trimming stripped 0 bases from V and 1 base from J, with 9 bases between. In DNA form, the CDR3 reads TGTGCCAGCAGCTTGGACAGGCTCCGCACAGATACGCAGTATTTT. As protein: CASSLDRLRTDTQYF.

This clone was seen just once. V gene TRBV7-2 combines with J gene TRBJ2-3; D gene ambiguous. Germline-derived CDR1 and CDR2 are SGHTA and FQGNSA. Trimming pared 4 bases from V and 5 bases from J, leaving 7 bases between. The CDR3 has 12 amino acids. CDR3 loop: CASSSYGDTQYF. CDR3 nucleotide sequence: TGTGCCAGCAGCTCCTACGGAGATACGCAGTATTTT.

The chain joins TRBV5-1 to TRBJ2-5; D unclear. This CDR3 region has 14 residues. Looked up from germline, CDR1 is SGHRS and CDR2 is YFSETQ. V dropped 5 bases and J dropped 2 bases, with 13 bases sitting between them. This chain's CDR3 is CASSYSLRQETQYF. In DNA form, the CDR3 reads TGCGCCAGCAGTTACTCATTGCGGCAAGAGACCCAGTACTTC.

This chain uses TRBV7-9 with TRBJ1-1, with D tentatively TRBD1 (6 bases). The V and J ends lost 8 bases and 0 bases respectively, with 19 bases between them. The length of the CDR3 is 16 residues. In germline, CDR1 is SEHNR, CDR2 FQNEAQ (reference sequence). CDR3 nucleotide sequence: TGTGCCAGCGGATCCATCAGGGGCCGCGTGAACACTGAAGCTTTCTTT. Translated: CASGSIRGRVNTEAFF. The variable domain in full, with the rest retrieved from reference TRBV7-9 and TRBJ1-1, is DTGVSQNPRHKITKRGQNVTFRCDPISEHNRLYWYRQTLGQGPEFLTYFQNEAQLEKSRLLSDRFSAERPKGSFSTLEIQRTEQGDSAMYLCASGSIRGRVNTEAFFGQGTRLTVV.

The rearrangement links TRBV28 to TRBJ2-5, with TRBD2 identical over 8 bases. The CDR3 runs 13 residues. Germline V gene sequence: CDR1 MDHEN, CDR2 SYDVKM. V lost 3 bases to trimming and J lost 9 bases; unmatched junction nucleotides: 6. The CDR3 region is CASSFLGLASQYF. The CDR3 DNA reads TGTGCCAGCAGTTTCCTCGGACTAGCCTCCCAGTACTTC.

The chain couples TRBV5-1 to TRBJ2-1; 7 nucleotides line up with TRBD1. V lost 7 bases to trimming and J lost 1 base; unmatched junction nucleotides: 8. The germline CDR1 and CDR2 sequences are SGHRS and YFSETQ. The CDR3 extends over 15 amino acids. CDR3 residues: CASGPGTASYNEQFF. CDR3 sequence (DNA): TGCGCCAGCGGACCCGGGACAGCTTCCTACAATGAGCAGTTCTTC.

The chain joins TRBV28 to TRBJ2-3; D unresolved. This CDR3 contains 17 residues. V was cut by 7 bases and J by 2 bases, with 22 bases left in between. The V gene's germline CDR1 is MDHEN and CDR2 SYDVKM. The CDR3 DNA reads TGTGCCAGCACCACCGCATTCGCCCTAGTGGACACAGATACGCAGTATTTT. It encodes CASTTAFALVDTDTQYF.

The chain is built from TRBV12-3 or TRBV12-4 and TRBJ1-2; D might be TRBD1 (6 bases). V dropped 0 bases and J dropped 5 bases, with 7 bases sitting between them. The CDR3 runs to 13 residues. The CDR3: CASSLAGTYGYTF. Here the CDR3 DNA reads TGTGCCAGCAGTTTAGCGGGGACATATGGCTACACCTTC.

This clone qualifies as medium-sized (0.01 to 0.1%). The chain combines TRBV6-5 with TRBJ2-1; 7 nucleotides align to TRBD2. The CDR3 length is 13 residues. V shed 0 bases, J shed 12 bases, and the junction held 5 bases outside the gene matches. Germline CDR1 and CDR2: MNHEY and SVGAGI. The CDR3 loop reads CASSYSREDGQFF. The CDR3 DNA sequence: TGTGCCAGCAGTTACTCTCGGGAGGACGGGCAGTTCTTC.

The CDR3 loop reads CASALGLAGYNEQFF. CDR3 DNA sequence: TGTGCCAGTGCCCTGGGACTAGCGGGATACAATGAGCAGTTCTTC. The chain is built from TRBV19 and TRBJ2-1; the match to TRBD2 covers 13 bases. This CDR3 spans 15 amino acids. V lost 8 bases to trimming and J lost 4 bases; unmatched junction nucleotides: 5. Germline V CDR1 and CDR2: LNHDA, SQIVND (reference sequence).

This chain uses TRBV7-9 with TRBJ2-3; 16 nucleotides match TRBD2. J lost 1 base, V lost 5 bases, and 9 bases had no gene match. The CDR3 is made up of 19 amino acids. Germline CDR1 is SEHNR and CDR2 is FQNEAQ (reference sequence). Here the CDR3 reads CASSPPGLAGGQGTDTQYF. The DNA of the CDR3 is TGTGCCAGCAGCCCGCCGGGACTAGCGGGGGGGCAGGGCACAGATACGCAGTATTTT. The complete variable domain, with remaining parts taken from reference TRBV7-9 and TRBJ2-3, reads DTGVSQNPRHKITKRGQNVTFRCDPISEHNRLYWYRQTLGQGPEFLTYFQNEAQLEKSRLLSDRFSAERPKGSFSTLEIQRTEQGDSAMYLCASSPPGLAGGQGTDTQYFGPGTRLTVL.

This sequence joins TRBV6-1 and TRBJ1-6, with a possible D match to TRBD1 (5 bases). This CDR3 is 19 amino acids long. With 4 bases removed from V and 5 bases from J, the gap between germline ends came to 24 bases. The germline V gene has CDR1 MNHNS and CDR2 SASEGT. DNA for the CDR3: TGTGCCAGCAGTGCGACAGTGGTGGGCCCCAAAGGAGATAATTCACCCCTCCACTTT. It codes for CASSATVVGPKGDNSPLHF.

The rearrangement joins TRBV5-4 to TRBJ1-2, with D maybe TRBD1 (5 bases). V was clipped by 5 bases and J by 5 bases, with 13 bases between them. Germline V gives CDR1 SGHNT, CDR2 YYREEE (reference sequence). CDR3 size: 13 residues. In nucleotides, the CDR3 is TGTGCCAGCAGTGTCACGCAGGGATATGGCTACACCTTC. Its translation: CASSVTQGYGYTF.

The chain is built from TRBV28 and TRBJ1-3; 8 bases are a match to TRBD1. This CDR3 comprises 16 residues. Germline trimming cut 5 bases from V and 0 bases from J; bases unmatched to any gene: 6. Germline V gene data show CDR1 as MDHEN and CDR2 as SYDVKM. CDR3 nucleotide sequence: TGTGCCAGCAGTGGACAGGGCGCTCCCTCTGGAAACACCATATATTTT. Translated, it gives CASSGQGAPSGNTIYF.

The chain joins TRBV5-1 to TRBJ2-5, with 7 bases identical to TRBD2. The CDR3 is made up of 15 amino acids. Unmatched junction bases numbered 8, after V lost 2 bases and J lost 4 bases. Germline V lookup: CDR1 SGHRS, CDR2 YFSETQ. CDR3 loop: CASSFPLARSETQYF. The CDR3 DNA is TGCGCCAGCAGCTTCCCACTAGCGAGGTCAGAGACCCAGTACTTC.

The rearrangement joins TRBV27 to TRBJ2-7; D is perhaps TRBD2 (5 bases). The CDR3 has 15 residues. CDR1 MNHEY and CDR2 SMNVEV come from the germline V gene (reference sequence). Trimming took off 3 bases at V and 2 bases at J, with 14 bases between the two ends. As DNA, the CDR3 is TGTGCCAGCAGTTTTGGCCGAGGGCCTACCTACGAGCAGTACTTC. It is translated as CASSFGRGPTYEQYF.

The J gene is TRBJ2-1, the V gene TRBV25-1; maybe TRBD2 (5 bases). V lost 4 bases to trimming and J lost 3 bases, with 7 bases between them. Germline CDR1 and CDR2: MGHDK and SYGVNS. This CDR3 is 13 amino acids long. This chain's CDR3 is CASSAGDYNEQFF. DNA for the CDR3: TGTGCCAGCAGTGCCGGGGACTACAATGAGCAGTTCTTC. The variable domain in full, with the rest retrieved from reference TRBV25-1 and TRBJ2-1, is EADIYQTPRYLVIGTGKKITLECSQTMGHDKMYWYQQDPGMELHLIHYSYGVNSTEKGDLSSESTVSRIRTEHFPLTLESARPSHTSQYLCASSAGDYNEQFFGPGTRLTVL.

This rearrangement joins TRBV18 to TRBJ2-7; tentative D call: TRBD1 (6 bases). The germline CDR1 and CDR2 sequences are KGHSH and LQKENI. The CDR3 runs to 14 residues. Between the trimmed V and J ends, which lost 3 bases and 6 bases, there was a span of 15 bases. In DNA form, the CDR3 reads TGTGCCAGCTCACCCTCTATTTCCAGGGGCGAGCAGTACTTC. Encoded protein: CASSPSISRGEQYF.

V and J are TRBV7-3 and TRBJ2-2, with TRBD2 matching over 10 bases. Trimming removed 5 bases from V and 6 bases from J; junction bases left unmatched: 12. The CDR3 is 17 amino acids. Germline V gene lookup returns CDR1 SGHTA and CDR2 FQGTGA. CDR3 bases: TGTGCCAGCAGCCACGGGGTAGCGGGAGGTATCGCCGGGGAGCTGTTTTTT. Translation: CASSHGVAGGIAGELFF. The full variable domain, completed using reference TRBV7-3 and TRBJ2-2, is GAGVSQTPSNKVTEKGKYVELRCDPISGHTALYWYRQSLGQGPEFLIYFQGTGAADDSGLPNDRFFAVRPEGSVSTLKIQRTERGDSAVYLCASSHGVAGGIAGELFFGEGSRLTVL.

This chain connects TRBV7-3 to TRBJ1-6; D is possibly TRBD1 (5 bases). The V gene lost 6 bases and the J gene lost 4 bases, with 7 bases spanning the gap. The CDR3 sequence is 13 residues long. Germline lookup yields CDR1 SGHTA and CDR2 FQGTGA. The CDR3 loop reads CASRDNYNSPLHF. CDR3 nucleotide sequence: TGTGCCAGCAGGGACAATTATAATTCACCCCTCCACTTT.

This chain joins TRBV7-8 and TRBJ1-3; D is possibly TRBD1 (5 bases). The V gene lost 8 bases and the J gene lost 3 bases, with 11 bases spanning the gap. This CDR3 is 13 amino acids long. Germline loops: CDR1 SGHVS, CDR2 FQNEAQ. CDR3 sequence (DNA): TGTGCCAGCCACCAGGGCAATGGAAACACCATATATTTT. It is translated as CASHQGNGNTIYF.

This chain connects TRBV5-1 to TRBJ1-4; D unresolved. The CDR3 spans 14 residues. Germline CDR1 SGHRS, CDR2 YFSETQ. The V and J ends lost 0 bases and 3 bases respectively, with 6 bases between them. The CDR3 DNA sequence: TGCGCCAGCAGCTTGGATCCCTCTAATGAAAAACTGTTTTTT. Protein: CASSLDPSNEKLFF.

This chain links TRBV5-1 with TRBJ2-3; 8 bases fit TRBD2. V lost 1 base, J lost 5 bases, and 9 bases stayed unmatched. CDR3 length equals 16 residues. Germline CDR1 and CDR2: SGHRS and YFSETQ. The CDR3 DNA follows: TGCGCCAGCAGCTTGTACTCGCGGGGGGCAGTAGATACGCAGTATTTT. It codes for CASSLYSRGAVDTQYF.

This rearrangement joins TRBV24-1 to TRBJ2-5, with TRBD1 identical over 8 bases. The trim removed 7 bases at V and 3 bases at J, leaving 0 bases unmatched. The CDR3 has 12 residues. Germline V CDR1 and CDR2: KGHDR, SFDVKD. The CDR3 loop is CATRDREETQYF. The CDR3, as DNA: TGTGCCACCAGGGACAGGGAAGAGACCCAGTACTTC.

About this clone itself: One end of the junction does not line up with germline, which may come from a read error. The chain combines TRBV7-7 with TRBJ2-7; the match to TRBD1 covers 8 bases. The CDR3 length is 15 residues. Germline V gene sequence: CDR1 SSHAT, CDR2 FNYEAQ (reference sequence). The CDR3 nucleotides are TGTGCTAGCAGCCCCCGGACAGGGCTCTCCTACGAGCAGTACTTC. Protein product: CASSPRTGLSYEQYF.

The genes are TRBV9 and TRBJ2-7, with TRBD1 matching 7 bases. J gave up 3 bases and V 1 base, and 10 bases lay outside the gene matches. Germline-derived CDR1 and CDR2 are SGDLS and YYNGEE. CDR3 length: 16 residues. CDR3 DNA: TGTGCCAGCAGCGTAACACCTGGACAGGAAGTCTACGAGCAGTACTTC. Encoded protein: CASSVTPGQEVYEQYF.

This chain's CDR3 is CASSPDLTNYGYTF. In nucleotides, the CDR3 is TGTGCCAGCAGCCCAGATTTAACTAACTATGGCTACACCTTC. The chain is built from TRBV5-5 and TRBJ1-2; no definite D call. Germline V gene lookup returns CDR1 SGHKS and CDR2 YYEKEE (reference sequence). The CDR3 runs to 14 residues. V was shortened by 4 bases and J by 0 bases, with 10 bases between the two germline ends.

For the CDR3, the DNA is TGCGCCAGCAGCTTAAGGACAGGGGCCGAGGACACTGAAGCTTTCTTT. Translating it yields CASSLRTGAEDTEAFF. The J gene is TRBJ1-1, the V gene TRBV5-1; 9 bases are a match to TRBD1. With 2 bases clipped from V and 3 bases from J, the junction kept 8 bases outside the gene matches. CDR3 length: 16 amino acids. Germline lookup yields CDR1 SGHRS and CDR2 YFSETQ.

This rearrangement joins TRBV28 to TRBJ2-1; 9 bases map to TRBD2. V shed 6 bases and J 6 bases; nucleotides not matched to a gene: 15. CDR3 size: 17 residues. Germline V gene sequence: CDR1 MDHEN, CDR2 SYDVKM. The CDR3 reads CASRLTAGGYVGNEQFF. CDR3 DNA sequence: TGTGCCAGCAGGTTAACAGCGGGGGGCTACGTAGGCAATGAGCAGTTCTTC.